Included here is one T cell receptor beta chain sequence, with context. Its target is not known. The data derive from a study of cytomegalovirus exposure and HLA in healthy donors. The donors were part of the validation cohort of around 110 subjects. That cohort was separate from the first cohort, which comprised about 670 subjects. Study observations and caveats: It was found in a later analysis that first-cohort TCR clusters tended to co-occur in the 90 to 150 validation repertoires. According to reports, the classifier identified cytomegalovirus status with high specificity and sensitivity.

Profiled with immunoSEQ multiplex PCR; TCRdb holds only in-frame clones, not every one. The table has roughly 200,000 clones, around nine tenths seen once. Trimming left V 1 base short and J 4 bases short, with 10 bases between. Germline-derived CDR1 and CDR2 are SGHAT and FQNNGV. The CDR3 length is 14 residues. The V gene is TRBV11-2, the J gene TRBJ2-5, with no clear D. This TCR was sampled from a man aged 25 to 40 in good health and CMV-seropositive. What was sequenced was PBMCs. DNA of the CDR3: TGTGCCAGCAGCTTAGCGAAAGACGCAGAGACCCAGTACTTC. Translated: CASSLAKDAETQYF. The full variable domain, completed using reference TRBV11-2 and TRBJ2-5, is EAGVAQSPRYKIIEKRQSVAFWCNPISGHATLYWYQQILGQGPKLLIQFQNNGVVDDSQLPKDRFSAERLKGVDSTLKIQPAKLEDSAVYLCASSLAKDAETQYFGPGTRLLVL.